Shown below are 29 T cell receptor beta chains from a single sample sequenced in a study of OX40 agonist ivuxolimab in advanced cancers. Sequencing used immunoSEQ multiplex PCR; TCRdb keeps in-frame clones, though not all of them. The data show about 82,000 clones, approximately 82% seen once. The sample consisted of CD4+ or CD8+ T cells sorted from blood, taken in a trial of the OX40 agonist ivuxolimab. The source is an adult with an advanced solid tumor such as melanoma, head and neck, liver or kidney cancer.

V usage is TRBV6-5 and J usage is TRBJ2-5; the D gene is possibly TRBD2 (6 bases). The CDR3 length is 13 residues. Germline values: CDR1 MNHEY, CDR2 SVGAGI. Trimming took off 3 bases at V and 3 bases at J, with 8 bases between the two ends. The CDR3 bases are TGTGCCAGCAGTTATCGGGGGAAAGAGACCCAGTACTTC. It yields the protein CASSYRGKETQYF.

The chain has TRBV11-2 and TRBJ1-6; D call uncertain. Trimming took off 0 bases at V and 7 bases at J, with 4 bases between the two ends. The CDR3 extends over 13 amino acids. Germline-derived CDR1 and CDR2 are SGHAT and FQNNGV. CDR3 protein: CASSLEQNSPLHF. CDR3 nucleotide sequence: TGTGCCAGCAGCTTAGAACAAAATTCACCCCTCCACTTT.

The CDR3 spells CASQSDRGTKTQYF. The CDR3 DNA follows: TGTGCCAGCCAATCGGACAGGGGCACGAAGACCCAGTACTTC. V and J are TRBV18 and TRBJ2-5, with 9 positions matching TRBD1. Germline loops: CDR1 KGHSH, CDR2 LQKENI. CDR3 size: 14 residues. With 8 bases clipped from V and 6 bases from J, the junction kept 10 bases outside the gene matches. Complete variable domain (other parts from reference TRBV18 and TRBJ2-5): NAGVMQNPRHLVRRRGQEARLRCSPMKGHSHVYWYRQLPEEGLKFMVYLQKENIIDESGMPKERFSAEFPKEGPSILRIQQVVRGDSAAYFCASQSDRGTKTQYFGPGTRLLVL.

This clone was counted a single time. This rearrangement joins TRBV19 to TRBJ2-2, with D possibly TRBD2 on 6 matching bases. Trimming stripped 5 bases from V and 4 bases from J, with 14 bases between. CDR1 is LNHDA, CDR2 SQIVND, per germline (reference sequence). This CDR3 comprises 15 residues. The CDR3 loop is CASSSPGGSTGELFF. CDR3 DNA sequence: TGTGCCAGTAGTTCCCCTGGGGGGAGCACCGGGGAGCTGTTTTTT.

This clone has only a few counts. The chain couples TRBV7-6 to TRBJ2-7, with 7 bases aligning to TRBD1. This CDR3 contains 12 residues. Germline CDR1 is SGHVS and CDR2 is FNYEAQ. J was trimmed by 7 bases and V by 6 bases; bases with no gene match: 6. This CDR3 reads CASSPTGDEQYF. CDR3 nucleotide sequence: TGTGCCAGCAGTCCCACAGGGGATGAGCAGTACTTC. Based on the CDR3 plus reference TRBV7-6 and TRBJ2-7, the full variable domain is GAGVSQSPRYKVTKRGQDVALRCDPISGHVSLYWYRQALGQGPEFLTYFNYEAQQDKSGLPNDRFSAERPEGSISTLTIQRTEQRDSAMYRCASSPTGDEQYFGPGTRLTVT.

This clone was counted between two and nine times. The genes are TRBV19 and TRBJ1-2; the D gene is possibly TRBD1 (5 bases). This CDR3 spans 16 amino acids. Trimming stripped 8 bases from V and 7 bases from J, with 26 bases between. CDR1 LNHDA and CDR2 SQIVND come from the germline V gene (reference sequence). In nucleotides, the CDR3 is TGTGCCAGTTGGTGGCGCGGGGGGAGATTGGGCTTTGGCTACACCTTC. Its translation is CASWWRGGRLGFGYTF.

V and J are TRBV7-2 and TRBJ2-5, with D possibly matching TRBD2 (7 bases). Germline V gene sequence: CDR1 SGHTA, CDR2 FQGNSA. Trimming stripped 1 base from V and 5 bases from J, with 17 bases between. The CDR3 covers 16 residues. CDR3 sequence (DNA): TGTGCCAGCAGCTTAGTAGGGGCGGGGGCCCGGGAGACCCAGTACTTC. It encodes CASSLVGAGARETQYF.

The chain uses TRBV6-1 and TRBJ1-4; no firm D call. The germline CDR1 and CDR2 sequences are MNHNS and SASEGT. The CDR3 has 12 residues. The V and J ends lost 10 bases and 8 bases respectively, with 14 bases between them. The DNA for the CDR3 is TGTGCCACCTCCCTGGGGAAGGAAAAACTGTTTTTT. Amino acids: CATSLGKEKLFF.

CDR3 protein: CASSLERTDYGYTF. For the CDR3, the DNA is TGCGCCAGCAGCTTGGAACGGACGGACTATGGCTACACCTTC. The chain is built from TRBV5-1 and TRBJ1-2; D gene unclear. The V gene lost 0 bases and the J gene lost 3 bases, with 9 bases spanning the gap. The CDR3 totals 14 residues. CDR1 and CDR2 from the germline V gene are SGHRS and YFSETQ.

This clone occurred once. The DNA of the CDR3 is TGTGCCAGCAGTCTCCCCCTGAGTACCCAGTCCTACGAGCAGTACTTC. Translating it yields CASSLPLSTQSYEQYF. The rearrangement uses TRBV11-2 and TRBJ2-7; the D is unclear. Trimming removed 6 bases at V and 1 base at J, with 19 bases between. Germline CDR1 and CDR2: SGHAT and FQNNGV. This CDR3 has 16 amino acids.

The chain links TRBV5-1 to TRBJ2-1; D is possibly TRBD1 or TRBD2 (7 bases each). This CDR3 has 16 residues. V dropped 1 base and J dropped 3 bases, with 14 bases sitting between them. Germline V gene sequence: CDR1 SGHRS, CDR2 YFSETQ. The chain's CDR3 is CASSLITGDYYNEQFF. CDR3 in DNA: TGCGCCAGCAGCTTGATCACAGGGGACTACTACAATGAGCAGTTCTTC.

V usage is TRBV19 and J usage is TRBJ1-3; D unresolved. The CDR3 is 15 residues long. Germline CDR1 and CDR2: LNHDA and SQIVND (reference sequence). The germline V and J ends were trimmed by 7 bases and 0 bases, with 13 bases remaining between them. CDR3 bases: TGTGCCAGTAAATTGGGCAGCAACTCTGGAAACACCATATATTTT. Its translation is CASKLGSNSGNTIYF.

The chain joins TRBV19 to TRBJ1-1; unclear D gene. The CDR3 runs to 14 residues. Germline V gene data show CDR1 as LNHDA and CDR2 as SQIVND (reference sequence). The V end lost 3 bases, the J end lost 1 base, and 9 bases lay between the germline ends. CDR3: CASSIGVPNTEAFF. Written as DNA, the CDR3 is TGTGCCAGTAGTATCGGGGTCCCGAACACTGAAGCTTTCTTT.

This clone was seen only once. This sequence joins TRBV11-3 and TRBJ2-3; D is undetermined. Deletions cut 1 base from V and 0 bases from J, with 5 bases between. The germline V gene has CDR1 SGHNT and CDR2 YENEEA. The CDR3 consists of 14 residues. CDR3 residues: CASSLGSSTDTQYF. The DNA for the CDR3 is TGTGCCAGCAGCTTAGGGTCTAGCACAGATACGCAGTATTTT. Full variable domain (rest looked up from reference TRBV11-3 and TRBJ2-3): EAGVVQSPRYKIIEKKQPVAFWCNPISGHNTLYWYLQNLGQGPELLIRYENEEAVDDSQLPKDRFSAERLKGVDSTLKIQPAELGDSAVYLCASSLGSSTDTQYFGPGTRLTVL.

This clone is a singleton in its sample. This rearrangement joins TRBV11-2 to TRBJ1-4; 8 positions match TRBD1. Per the germline V gene, CDR1 is SGHAT and CDR2 is FQNNGV. The length of the CDR3 is 16 residues. V was pared by 5 bases and J by 5 bases, with 10 bases of the junction left unmatched. The CDR3 DNA is TGTGCCAGCAGCCCTTCAAGACAGGGGAGGAATGAAAAACTGTTTTTT. It specifies CASSPSRQGRNEKLFF.

The chain has TRBV5-8 and TRBJ1-1; a weak D match, TRBD1 (6 bases). The CDR3 is made up of 15 amino acids. V lost 0 bases and J lost 4, with 13 bases in between. CDR1 and CDR2 (germline): SGHTS, YDEGEE. The CDR3 nucleotides are TGTGCCAGCAGCTTGGCAGGGGTTGTTTCCACTGAAGCTTTCTTT. It codes for CASSLAGVVSTEAFF.

V gene TRBV6-1 combines with J gene TRBJ1-1; D might be TRBD1 (5 bases). Trimming took off 1 base at V and 3 bases at J, with 15 bases between the two ends. The germline V gene has CDR1 MNHNS and CDR2 SASEGT. This CDR3 comprises 16 residues. The chain's CDR3 is CASSEGGGVVDTEAFF. The DNA for the CDR3 is TGTGCCAGCAGTGAAGGGGGGGGAGTTGTGGACACTGAAGCTTTCTTT.

This clone was seen a single time. The rearrangement uses TRBV25-1 and TRBJ2-4, with a tentative D call TRBD2 (6 bases). The CDR3 loop spans 14 amino acids. V gave up 8 bases and J gave up 0 bases, with 11 bases separating them. The germline gives CDR1 MGHDK, CDR2 SYGVNS. The CDR3, as DNA: TGTGCCAGCGGGATTAGCGGAGCCAAAAACATTCAGTACTTC. Its protein is CASGISGAKNIQYF.

The chain couples TRBV7-2 to TRBJ1-6; a possible D gene is TRBD1 (6 bases). The CDR3 covers 16 residues. The V end was cut by 3 bases, the J end by 5 bases, with 14 bases between. CDR1 is SGHTA, CDR2 FQGNSA, per germline. The CDR3 spells CASSFRGARDNSPLHF. CDR3 coding DNA: TGTGCCAGCAGCTTCCGGGGGGCTCGCGATAATTCACCCCTCCACTTT.

As DNA, the CDR3 is TGTGCCAGCAGTCCCCTGACAGAGACCTACGAGCAGTACTTC. Translated, it gives CASSPLTETYEQYF. This chain uses TRBV27 with TRBJ2-7; the D gene is possibly TRBD1 (5 bases). With 5 bases removed from V and 2 bases from J, the gap between germline ends came to 13 bases. Germline loops: CDR1 MNHEY, CDR2 SMNVEV (reference sequence). The CDR3 runs 14 residues.

V gene TRBV2 combines with J gene TRBJ2-1; D remains unclear. Germline loops: CDR1 SNHLY, CDR2 FYNNEI. The CDR3 contains 12 residues. V was clipped by 5 bases and J by 1 base, with 3 bases between them. Written as DNA, the CDR3 is TGTGCCAGCAGTCCTTCCTACAATGAGCAGTTCTTC. Encoded protein: CASSPSYNEQFF.

The chain employs TRBV18 and TRBJ1-6; 12 bases fit TRBD1. The germline V gene encodes CDR1 KGHSH and CDR2 LQKENI. This CDR3 is built from 18 residues. V shed 3 bases, J shed 5 bases, and the junction held 8 bases outside the gene matches. Written as DNA, the CDR3 is TGTGCCAGCTCACCGCGGGACAGGGGGCATGGGGATAATTCACCCCTCCACTTT. Its translation is CASSPRDRGHGDNSPLHF.

The chain's CDR3 is CASSSPQGVPQETQYF. The CDR3 region has the DNA TGTGCCAGCAGCTCCCCACAGGGTGTCCCCCAGGAGACCCAGTACTTC. The V call is TRBV9, the J call TRBJ2-5; tentatively, D is TRBD1 (6 bases). This CDR3 contains 16 residues. Trimming cost V 4 bases and J 5 bases, with 21 bases left between them. The germline V gene has CDR1 SGDLS and CDR2 YYNGEE. The entire variable domain, with the rest obtained from reference TRBV9 and TRBJ2-5, is as follows: DSGVTQTPKHLITATGQRVTLRCSPRSGDLSVYWYQQSLDQGLQFLIQYYNGEERAKGNILERFSAQQFPDLHSELNLSSLELGDSALYFCASSSPQGVPQETQYFGPGTRLLVL.

The V and J genes are TRBV7-9 and TRBJ1-4, with D tentatively TRBD1 (5 bases). This CDR3 has 14 residues. The germline V gene has CDR1 SEHNR and CDR2 FQNEAQ (reference sequence). The germline V and J ends were trimmed by 5 bases and 3 bases, with 10 bases remaining between them. The CDR3 protein is CASSPRGANEKLFF. CDR3 DNA sequence: TGTGCCAGCAGCCCCCGGGGGGCTAATGAAAAACTGTTTTTT.

The CDR3 bases are TGTGCCAGTAGTGCACTAGCGGGGGATAACTACGAGCAGTACTTC. This gives the protein CASSALAGDNYEQYF. The chain carries TRBV19 and TRBJ2-7, with TRBD2 identical over 11 bases. J was trimmed by 3 bases and V by 5 bases; bases with no gene match: 6. The CDR3 has 15 amino acids. Germline loops: CDR1 LNHDA, CDR2 SQIVND (reference sequence).

The rearrangement joins TRBV7-2 to TRBJ1-2; 7 positions match TRBD1. The CDR3 extends over 15 amino acids. V was clipped by 3 bases and J by 8 bases; unmatched bases: 12. CDR1 and CDR2 (germline): SGHTA, FQGNSA. The CDR3 loop reads CASSLGNRGDLGYTF. The CDR3 region has the DNA TGTGCCAGCAGCTTGGGGAACAGGGGTGACCTCGGCTACACCTTC.

The table lists this clone with a count of one. The chain employs TRBV30 and TRBJ1-6, with 12 bases aligning to TRBD1. The CDR3 runs 16 residues. In germline, CDR1 is GTSNPN, CDR2 SVGIG (reference sequence). V trimming: 1 base; J trimming: 7 bases; junction bases outside the gene matches: 5. The DNA for the CDR3 is TGTGCCTGGAGTGCCGGGGACAGGGGGCGGAATTCACCCCTCCACTTT. Its protein is CAWSAGDRGRNSPLHF.

The rearrangement links TRBV7-9 to TRBJ2-1; no definite D call. V gave up 2 bases and J gave up 7 bases, with 6 bases separating them. The CDR3 sequence is 12 residues long. Looked up from germline, CDR1 is SEHNR and CDR2 is FQNEAQ (reference sequence). The CDR3 nucleotides are TGTGCCAGCAGCTTATTTGGGAATGAGCAGTTCTTC. Encoded protein: CASSLFGNEQFF.

The V gene is TRBV30, the J gene TRBJ1-2; D is perhaps TRBD1 (5 bases). The CDR3 sequence is 13 residues long. The germline V gene encodes CDR1 GTSNPN and CDR2 SVGIG (reference sequence). V dropped 0 bases and J dropped 8 bases, with 13 bases sitting between them. The CDR3 sequence is CAWSVSAGIGYTF. The CDR3 DNA is TGTGCCTGGAGTGTATCGGCAGGGATAGGCTACACCTTC.